The 4 T cell receptor beta chains listed next were all sequenced from one sample in a study of cytomegalovirus exposure and HLA in healthy donors. The study ran its PCR with 60 Vbeta and 13 Jbeta primers. Clones were sequenced by immunoSEQ multiplex PCR, and TCRdb holds only the in-frame ones, with some missing. The sample includes under 200,000 clones, 75% to 90% of them seen just once. Source material: PBMCs. These receptors all come from a girl aged 2 to 9 in good health and CMV-seropositive.

This chain joins TRBV4-1 and TRBJ2-3; possible D gene TRBD1, 5 bases. Trimming shortened V by 1 base and J by 4 bases, and 15 bases separated the two germline ends. The germline gives CDR1 MGHRA, CDR2 YSYEKL. This CDR3 contains 16 residues. Here the CDR3 reads CASSQGLQVQSDTQYF. The CDR3 nucleotides are TGCGCCAGCAGCCAAGGTCTACAGGTTCAATCAGATACGCAGTATTTT.

This rearrangement joins TRBV5-4 to TRBJ2-1; 12 nucleotides align to TRBD2. Germline V lookup: CDR1 SGHNT, CDR2 YYREEE (reference sequence). The CDR3 covers 13 residues. This chain's CDR3 is CAARTSGNNEQFF. For the CDR3, the DNA is TGTGCGGCGCGGACTAGCGGGAACAATGAGCAGTTCTTC.

V and J are TRBV7-9 and TRBJ2-3; 8 bases are a match to TRBD1. Germline V lookup: CDR1 SEHNR, CDR2 FQNEAQ (reference sequence). V was pared by 5 bases and J by 7 bases, with 11 bases of the junction left unmatched. There are 15 residues in the CDR3. CDR3 region: CASSLRTQGDYTQYF. CDR3 nucleotide sequence: TGTGCCAGCAGCCTCAGGACACAGGGGGATTATACGCAGTATTTT.

This clone was detected only once. The J gene is TRBJ2-2, the V gene TRBV2; 9 nucleotides agree with TRBD2. This CDR3 spans 13 amino acids. Germline V CDR1 and CDR2: SNHLY, FYNNEI. With V trimmed by 5 bases and J by 7 bases, 2 bases remained unmatched. The CDR3 sequence is CASSQREDGELFF. The CDR3, as DNA: TGTGCCAGCAGTCAGCGGGAGGACGGGGAGCTGTTTTTT.